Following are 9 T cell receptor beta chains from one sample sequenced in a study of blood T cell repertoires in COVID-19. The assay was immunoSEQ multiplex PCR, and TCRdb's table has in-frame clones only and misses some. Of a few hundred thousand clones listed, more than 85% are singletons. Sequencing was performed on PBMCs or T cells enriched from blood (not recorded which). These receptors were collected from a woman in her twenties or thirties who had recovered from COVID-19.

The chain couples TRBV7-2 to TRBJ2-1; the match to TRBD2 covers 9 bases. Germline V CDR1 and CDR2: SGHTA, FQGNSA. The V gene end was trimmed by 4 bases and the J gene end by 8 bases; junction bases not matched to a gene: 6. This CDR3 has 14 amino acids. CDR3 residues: CASSSWVAGDEQFF. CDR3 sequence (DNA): TGTGCCAGCAGCTCCTGGGTAGCGGGAGATGAGCAGTTCTTC.

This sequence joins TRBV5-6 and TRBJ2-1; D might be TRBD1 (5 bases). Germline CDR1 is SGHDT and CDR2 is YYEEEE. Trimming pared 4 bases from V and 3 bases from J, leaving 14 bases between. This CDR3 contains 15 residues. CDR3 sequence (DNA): TGTGCCAGCAGCCGCGGACACAACAACTACAATGAGCAGTTCTTC. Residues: CASSRGHNNYNEQFF.

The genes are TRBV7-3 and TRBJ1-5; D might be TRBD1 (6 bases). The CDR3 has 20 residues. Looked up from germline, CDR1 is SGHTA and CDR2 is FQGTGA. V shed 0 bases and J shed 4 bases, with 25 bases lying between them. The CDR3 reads CASSLTYFLLKTGLNQPQHF. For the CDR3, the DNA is TGTGCCAGCAGCTTAACGTACTTTCTCCTTAAGACAGGTCTGAATCAGCCCCAGCATTTT.

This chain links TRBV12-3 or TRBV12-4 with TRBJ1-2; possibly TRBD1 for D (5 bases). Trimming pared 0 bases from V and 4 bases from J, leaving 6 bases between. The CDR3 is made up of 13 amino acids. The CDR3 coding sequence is TGTGCCAGCAGTTTAGCAGGGGTCTATGGCTACACCTTC. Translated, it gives CASSLAGVYGYTF.

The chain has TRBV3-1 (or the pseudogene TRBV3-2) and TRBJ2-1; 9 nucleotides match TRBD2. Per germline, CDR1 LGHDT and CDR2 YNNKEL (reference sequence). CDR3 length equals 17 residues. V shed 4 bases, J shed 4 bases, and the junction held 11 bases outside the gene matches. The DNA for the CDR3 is TGTGCCAGCAGCCGAGAGACTAGCGGAGGGAGATACAATGAGCAGTTCTTC. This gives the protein CASSRETSGGRYNEQFF.

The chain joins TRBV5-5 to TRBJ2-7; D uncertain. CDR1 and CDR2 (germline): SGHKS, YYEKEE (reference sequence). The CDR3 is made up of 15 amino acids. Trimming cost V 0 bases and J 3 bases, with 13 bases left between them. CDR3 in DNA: TGTGCCAGCAGCTTGGCGTTACAGTCTTACTACGAGCAGTACTTC. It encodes CASSLALQSYYEQYF.

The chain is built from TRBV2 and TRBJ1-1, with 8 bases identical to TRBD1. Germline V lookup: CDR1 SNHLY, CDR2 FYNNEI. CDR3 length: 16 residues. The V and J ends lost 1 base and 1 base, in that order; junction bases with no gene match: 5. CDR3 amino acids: CASSEGPQGANTEAFF. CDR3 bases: TGTGCCAGCAGTGAAGGCCCCCAGGGGGCGAACACTGAAGCTTTCTTT.

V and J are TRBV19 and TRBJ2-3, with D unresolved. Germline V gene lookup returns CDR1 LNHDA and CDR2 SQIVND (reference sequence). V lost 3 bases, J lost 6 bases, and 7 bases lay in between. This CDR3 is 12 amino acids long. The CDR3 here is CASSIPGDTQYF. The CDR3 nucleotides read TGTGCCAGTAGTATCCCCGGGGATACGCAGTATTTT. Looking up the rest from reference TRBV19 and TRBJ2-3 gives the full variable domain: DGGITQSPKYLFRKEGQNVTLSCEQNLNHDAMYWYRQDPGQGLRLIYYSQIVNDFQKGDIAEGYSVSREKKESFPLTVTSAQKNPTAFYLCASSIPGDTQYFGPGTRLTVL.

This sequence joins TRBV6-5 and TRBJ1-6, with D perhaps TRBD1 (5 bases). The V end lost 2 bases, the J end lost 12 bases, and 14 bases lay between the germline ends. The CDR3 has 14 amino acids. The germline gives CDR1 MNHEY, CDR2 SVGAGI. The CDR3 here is CASSYGRARGPLHF. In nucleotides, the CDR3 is TGTGCCAGCAGTTACGGCAGGGCAAGGGGACCCCTCCACTTT.